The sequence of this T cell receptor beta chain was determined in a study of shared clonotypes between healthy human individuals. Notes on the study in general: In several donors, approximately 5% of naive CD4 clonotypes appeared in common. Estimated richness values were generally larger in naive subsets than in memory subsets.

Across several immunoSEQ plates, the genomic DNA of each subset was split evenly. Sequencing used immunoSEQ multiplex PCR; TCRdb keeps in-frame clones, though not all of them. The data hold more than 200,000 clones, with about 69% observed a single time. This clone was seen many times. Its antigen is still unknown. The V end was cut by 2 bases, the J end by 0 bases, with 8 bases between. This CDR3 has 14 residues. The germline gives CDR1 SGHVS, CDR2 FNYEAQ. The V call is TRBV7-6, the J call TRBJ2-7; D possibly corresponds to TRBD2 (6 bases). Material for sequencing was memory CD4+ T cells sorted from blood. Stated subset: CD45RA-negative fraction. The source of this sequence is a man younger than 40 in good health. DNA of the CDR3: TGTGCCAGCAGCTTAAGGGAGGACTCCTACGAGCAGTACTTC. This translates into CASSLREDSYEQYF.